Detailed here is one T cell receptor (beta chain). Its antigen is unknown. PCR was performed using 60 Vbeta and 13 Jbeta primers. Only in-frame clones appear in the TCRdb table, and some are missing; sequencing was by immunoSEQ multiplex PCR. The sample includes about 120,000 clones, 80% seen only once; the top ten take more than 8%. These data originate in a study of cytomegalovirus exposure and HLA in healthy donors. General observations from the study: It was 160 or so TCR beta chains that were listed as cytomegalovirus-associated. In an earlier analysis, most TCR beta V segments were productive about 87% or about 30% of the time. Rarity held for most TCR sequences, but there were some public TCRs that occurred in many donors. The authors later found HLA-associated TCR beta chains more clonally expanded than equally common others.

Sample: PBMCs. The origin of this receptor is a female donor in good health and CMV-seropositive.

The CDR3: CAWSEGLLGKSPLHF. Written as DNA, the CDR3 is TGTGCCTGGAGTGAGGGACTTCTGGGGAAATCACCCCTCCACTTT. The V call is TRBV30, the J call TRBJ1-6, with D maybe TRBD1 (5 bases). V shed 1 base and J shed 10 bases, with 17 bases lying between them. This CDR3 has 15 amino acids. Germline V gene sequence: CDR1 GTSNPN, CDR2 SVGIG (reference sequence).